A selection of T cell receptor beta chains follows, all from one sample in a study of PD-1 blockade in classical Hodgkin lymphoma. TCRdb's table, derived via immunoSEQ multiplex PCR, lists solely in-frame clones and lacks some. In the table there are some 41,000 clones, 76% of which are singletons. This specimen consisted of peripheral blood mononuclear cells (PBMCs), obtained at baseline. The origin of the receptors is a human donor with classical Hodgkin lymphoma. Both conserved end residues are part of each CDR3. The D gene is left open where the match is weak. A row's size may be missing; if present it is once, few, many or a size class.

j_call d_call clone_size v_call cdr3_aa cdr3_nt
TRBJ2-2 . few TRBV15 CATSRGPSGNTGELFF TGTGCCACCAGCAGAGGGCCTTCAGGGAACACCGGGGAGCTGTTTTTT
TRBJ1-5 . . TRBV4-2 CASSQDIGPNQPQHF TGTGCCAGCAGCCAAGATATAGGCCCCAATCAGCCCCAGCATTTT
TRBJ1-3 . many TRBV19 CASNRGPGNTIYF TGTGCCAGTAATCGGGGCCCCGGAAACACCATATATTTT
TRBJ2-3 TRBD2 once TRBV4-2 CASSQDVGRASTDTQYF TGTGCCAGCAGCCAAGATGTCGGGAGGGCTAGCACAGATACGCAGTATTTT
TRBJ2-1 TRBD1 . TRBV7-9 CASSFDRGDEQFF TGTGCCAGCAGCTTCGACAGGGGCGATGAGCAGTTCTTC
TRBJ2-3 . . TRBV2 CASRVFTDTQYF TGTGCCAGCAGGGTTTTCACAGATACGCAGTATTTT
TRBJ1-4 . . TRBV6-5 CASSYAGFEKLFF TGTGCCAGCAGTTATGCAGGTTTTGAAAAACTGTTTTTT
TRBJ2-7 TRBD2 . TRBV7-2 CASSSRTSGRAEQYF TGTGCCAGCAGCTCCCGGACTAGCGGGAGGGCCGAGCAGTACTTC
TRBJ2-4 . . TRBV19 CASSHDYNIQYF TGTGCCAGTAGTCACGACTACAACATTCAGTACTTC
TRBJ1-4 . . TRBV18 CASSRSTDEKLFF TGTGCCAGCTCACGCTCGACAGATGAAAAACTGTTTTTT
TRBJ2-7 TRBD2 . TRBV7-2 CASSRALASGGGEQYF TGTGCCAGCAGCCGGGCACTAGCCTCGGGAGGGGGCGAGCAGTACTTC
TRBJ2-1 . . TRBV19 CASRGGYFNEQFF TGTGCCAGTAGGGGCGGATATTTCAATGAGCAGTTCTTC
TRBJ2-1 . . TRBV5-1 CASSLPLSYNEQFF TGCGCCAGCAGTTTGCCCCTCTCCTACAATGAGCAGTTCTTC
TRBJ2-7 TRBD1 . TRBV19 CASSIFAGQGSYEQYF TGTGCCAGTAGTATTTTCGCCGGACAGGGCTCCTACGAGCAGTACTTC
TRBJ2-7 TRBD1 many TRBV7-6 CASSLRTGASYEQYF TGTGCCAGCAGCTTAAGGACAGGGGCCTCCTACGAGCAGTACTTC
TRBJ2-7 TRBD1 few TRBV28 CASSSGTGLSYEQYF TGTGCCAGCAGTTCCGGGACAGGGCTTTCCTACGAGCAGTACTTC
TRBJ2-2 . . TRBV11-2 CASSLVWGAGELFF TGTGCCAGCAGCTTAGTATGGGGGGCCGGGGAGCTGTTTTTT
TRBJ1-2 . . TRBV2 CASSEGQGYGYTF TGTGCCAGCAGTGAAGGGCAGGGTTACGGCTACACCTTC
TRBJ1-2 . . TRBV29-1 CSVEDLRGTHGYTF TGCAGCGTTGAAGATCTTCGGGGTACCCATGGCTACACCTTC
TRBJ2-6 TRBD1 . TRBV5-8 CASSTNRGAGANVLTF TGTGCCAGCAGCACGAACAGGGGGGCTGGGGCCAACGTCCTGACTTTC
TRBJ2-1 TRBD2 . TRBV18 CASSPRTSGDNEQFF TGTGCCAGCTCACCACGGACTAGCGGTGACAATGAGCAGTTCTTC
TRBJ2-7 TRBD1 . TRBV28 CASSQGTGGYEQYF TGTGCCAGCAGCCAAGGGACAGGGGGCTACGAGCAGTACTTC
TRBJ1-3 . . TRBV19 CASSISGISGNTIYF TGTGCCAGTAGTATATCAGGGATCTCTGGAAACACCATATATTTT
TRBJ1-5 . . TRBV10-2 CASSDQINQPQHF TGCGCCAGCAGTGATCAAATTAATCAGCCCCAGCATTTT
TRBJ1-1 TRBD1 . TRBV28 CASSYGDRRNTEAFF TGTGCCAGCAGTTACGGGGACAGGAGGAACACTGAAGCTTTCTTT
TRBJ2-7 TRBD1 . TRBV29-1 CSVKGSDRVYEQYF TGCAGCGTTAAGGGATCGGACAGGGTGTACGAGCAGTACTTC
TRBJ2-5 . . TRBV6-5 CASSYYQGGETQYF TGTGCCAGCAGTTACTATCAGGGAGGTGAGACCCAGTACTTC
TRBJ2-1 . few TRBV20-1 CSAIGNEQFF TGCAGTGCTATAGGGAATGAGCAGTTCTTC
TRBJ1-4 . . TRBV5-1 CASSFGDISTNEKLFF TGCGCCAGCAGCTTTGGGGACATTTCAACTAATGAAAAACTGTTTTTT
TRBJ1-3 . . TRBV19 CASTAGAATSGNTIYF TGTGCCAGTACAGCAGGCGCCGCTACCTCTGGAAACACCATATATTTT
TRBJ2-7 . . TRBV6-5 CASSYSEGVDEQYF TGTGCCAGCAGTTACTCAGAGGGGGTGGACGAGCAGTACTTC
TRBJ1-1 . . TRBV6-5 CASSYSRTTNTEAFF TGTGCCAGCAGTTACTCCAGGACAACGAACACTGAAGCTTTCTTT
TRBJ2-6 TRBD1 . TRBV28 CASPGSWDRASSGANVLTF TGTGCTAGTCCTGGGTCGTGGGACAGGGCGTCCTCTGGGGCCAACGTCCTGACTTTC
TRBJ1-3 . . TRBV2 CASSERALSGNTIYF TGTGCCAGCAGTGAAAGGGCCCTCTCTGGAAACACCATATATTTT
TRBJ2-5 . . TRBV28 CASRRSSELYQETQYF TGTGCCAGCAGACGATCTAGCGAGCTGTACCAAGAGACCCAGTACTTC
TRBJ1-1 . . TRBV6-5 CASSYSMNTEAFF TGTGCCAGCAGTTACTCAATGAACACTGAAGCTTTCTTT
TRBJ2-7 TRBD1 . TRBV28 CASKSGQNYEQYF TGTGCCAGCAAATCGGGACAGAACTACGAGCAGTACTTC
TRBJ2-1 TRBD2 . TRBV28 CASSFLRETPNEQFF TGTGCCAGCAGTTTCTTGCGGGAGACTCCCAATGAGCAGTTCTTC
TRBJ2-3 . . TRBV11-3 CASSLRTSTDTQYF TGTGCCAGCAGCCTCCGGACTAGCACAGATACGCAGTATTTT
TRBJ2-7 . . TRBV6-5 CASSHSLGYEQYF TGTGCCAGCAGCCACAGCCTTGGGTACGAGCAGTACTTC
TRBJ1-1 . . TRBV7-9 CASSPSRAGFLNTEAFF TGTGCCAGCAGCCCAAGTCGGGCAGGGTTTTTGAACACTGAAGCTTTCTTT
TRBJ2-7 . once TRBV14 CASSRTGPITYEQYF TGTGCCAGCAGTCGTACCGGACCGATCACCTACGAGCAGTACTTC
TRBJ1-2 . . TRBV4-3 CASSQEKSARRDGYTF TGCGCCAGCAGCCAAGAGAAAAGCGCCAGGAGGGATGGCTACACCTTC
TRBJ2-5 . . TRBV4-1 CASSQEKGPGETQYF TGCGCCAGCAGCCAAGAGAAGGGGCCGGGAGAGACCCAGTACTTC
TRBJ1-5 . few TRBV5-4 CASSHDSNQPQHF TGTGCCAGCAGCCACGACAGTAATCAGCCCCAGCATTTT
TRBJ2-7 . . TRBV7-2 CASSLRGLTRYEQYF TGTGCCAGCAGCTTAAGGGGACTGACTAGATACGAGCAGTACTTC
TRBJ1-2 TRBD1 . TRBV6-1 CASSEGGTGFYGYTF TGTGCCAGCAGTGAAGGAGGGACAGGGTTCTATGGCTACACCTTC
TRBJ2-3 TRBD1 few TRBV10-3 CAISESKGTGAPHRDTQYF TGTGCCATCAGTGAGTCGAAGGGGACAGGGGCTCCCCACCGCGATACGCAGTATTTT
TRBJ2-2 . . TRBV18 CASSPLSGAGELFF TGTGCCAGCTCACCACTTTCCGGGGCCGGGGAGCTGTTTTTT
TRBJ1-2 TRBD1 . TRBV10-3 CAISESRGTANYGYTF TGTGCCATCAGTGAAAGCAGGGGGACCGCTAACTATGGCTACACCTTC
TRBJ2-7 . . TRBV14 CASSPQDYEQYF TGTGCCAGCAGCCCGCAAGATTACGAGCAGTACTTC